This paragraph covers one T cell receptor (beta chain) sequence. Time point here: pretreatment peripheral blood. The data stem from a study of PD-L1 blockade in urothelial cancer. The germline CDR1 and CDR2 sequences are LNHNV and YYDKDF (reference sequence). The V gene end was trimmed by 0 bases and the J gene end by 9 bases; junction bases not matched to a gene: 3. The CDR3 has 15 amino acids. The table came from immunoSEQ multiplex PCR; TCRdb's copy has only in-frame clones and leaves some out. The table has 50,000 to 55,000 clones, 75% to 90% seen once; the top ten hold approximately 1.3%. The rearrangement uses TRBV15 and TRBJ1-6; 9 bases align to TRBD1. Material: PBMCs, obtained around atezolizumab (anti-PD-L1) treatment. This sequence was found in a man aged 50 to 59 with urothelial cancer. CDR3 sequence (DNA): TGTGCCACCAGCAGAGAAGGGACAGGGCTTTCACCCCTCCACTTT. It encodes CATSREGTGLSPLHF.